One sample yielded the 25 T cell receptor beta chains listed below, sequenced in a study of blood T cell repertoires in COVID-19. The table came from immunoSEQ multiplex PCR; TCRdb's copy has only in-frame clones and leaves some out. Here the sample spans about 250,000 clones, about 80% being singletons. Sequencing was carried out using peripheral blood. The source of these receptors is a woman of 80 years or more with acute or convalescent COVID-19.

The CDR3 region is CASSFEPGWAGYTF. CDR3 nucleotides: TGTGCCAGCAGTTTTGAACCGGGATGGGCTGGCTACACCTTC. The chain carries TRBV6-5 and TRBJ1-2, with D uncertain. This CDR3 has 14 amino acids. V lost 4 bases and J lost 7, with 16 bases in between. Germline CDR1 MNHEY, CDR2 SVGAGI.

The chain uses TRBV3-1 (or the pseudogene TRBV3-2) and TRBJ2-7, with TRBD1 as a possible D gene (6 bases). Germline CDR1 is LGHDT and CDR2 is YNNKEL (reference sequence). This CDR3 region has 12 residues. V lost 2 bases and J lost 6, with 8 bases in between. The CDR3 coding sequence is TGTGCCAGCAGCCAAACCAGGGGCGAGCAGTACTTC. It encodes CASSQTRGEQYF.

This clone was counted only a few times. This chain links TRBV29-1 with TRBJ2-7; TRBD2 is a possible D gene (6 bases). The length of the CDR3 is 14 residues. Germline CDR1 and CDR2: SQVTM and ANQGSEA. V was shortened by 5 bases and J by 6 bases, with 20 bases between the two germline ends. CDR3 loop: CSVLVTSFGGEQYF. The DNA for the CDR3 is TGCAGCGTTTTGGTGACTTCCTTCGGGGGCGAGCAGTACTTC.

This chain joins TRBV6-2 or TRBV6-3 and TRBJ2-5; 13 bases line up with TRBD2. Germline V lookup: CDR1 MNHEY, CDR2 SVGEGT. CDR3 length: 15 residues. With V trimmed by 6 bases and J by 7 bases, 8 bases remained unmatched. The CDR3 nucleotides are TGTGCCAGCAGCCTCGGACTAGCGGGGGTGGGGACCCAGTACTTC. This translates into CASSLGLAGVGTQYF.

The V call is TRBV5-3, the J call TRBJ1-1, with D tentatively TRBD1 (5 bases). TRBV5-3 is flagged as an ORF with uncertain function. This CDR3 is built from 14 residues. V was trimmed by 1 base and J by 0 bases, leaving 7 bases between them. CDR3 residues: CARSLRGLNTEAFF. DNA for the CDR3: TGTGCCAGAAGCTTGAGGGGCTTGAACACTGAAGCTTTCTTT.

In its sample, this clone was seen a few times. The chain has TRBV12-3 or TRBV12-4 and TRBJ2-7, with D unclear. V shed 0 bases and J shed 7 bases, with 7 bases lying between them. This CDR3 is 12 amino acids long. DNA of the CDR3: TGTGCCAGCAGTTTAGCAGGCAGGGAGCAGTACTTC. Protein product: CASSLAGREQYF.

This chain joins TRBV11-1 and TRBJ2-7; D not resolved. The CDR3 sequence is 14 residues long. V lost 2 bases, J lost 2 bases, and 10 bases lay in between. CDR1 and CDR2 from the germline V gene are SGHAT and FQDESV (reference sequence). CDR3 sequence: CASSLTSGAYEQYF. The CDR3, as DNA: TGTGCCAGCAGCTTAACGTCAGGCGCCTACGAGCAGTACTTC.

The J gene is TRBJ2-3, the V gene TRBV7-3; D is possibly TRBD2 (5 bases). The CDR3 has 17 residues. Germline loops: CDR1 SGHTA, CDR2 FQGTGA. Trimming took off 2 bases at V and 1 base at J, with 16 bases between the two ends. CDR3 in DNA: TGTGCCAGCAGCTTAGGGGTAGGCGTGAGGGGCACAGATACGCAGTATTTT. Translation: CASSLGVGVRGTDTQYF.

The chain links TRBV3-1 (or the pseudogene TRBV3-2) to TRBJ1-6; 9 nucleotides agree with TRBD1. The CDR3 covers 13 residues. The germline gives CDR1 LGHDT, CDR2 YNNKEL (reference sequence). The trim removed 1 base at V and 14 bases at J, leaving 3 bases unmatched. The CDR3 here is CASSQGTGDSLHF. The CDR3 bases are TGTGCCAGCAGCCAAGGGACAGGGGATTCCCTCCACTTT.

This clone was found a few times. This rearrangement joins TRBV6-1 to TRBJ1-1, with TRBD1 matching 7 bases. Germline V gives CDR1 MNHNS, CDR2 SASEGT. The length of the CDR3 is 13 residues. V lost 2 bases, J lost 11 bases, and 8 bases stayed unmatched. CDR3 nucleotides: TGTGCCAGCAGTGAATCGAGGGGGCGAGAGGCTTTCTTT. This gives the protein CASSESRGREAFF.

CDR3 nucleotides: TGTGCCAGCAGCTGGGGACAGGGGGCAGAGGGCTACACCTTC. Translation gives CASSWGQGAEGYTF. The chain joins TRBV5-4 to TRBJ1-2, with 12 bases lining up with TRBD1. Germline V gene sequence: CDR1 SGHNT, CDR2 YYREEE (reference sequence). V lost 3 bases and J lost 8; bases outside the gene matches: 5. There are 14 residues in the CDR3. Looking up the rest from reference TRBV5-4 and TRBJ1-2 gives the full variable domain: ETGVTQSPTHLIKTRGQQVTLRCSSQSGHNTVSWYQQALGQGPQFIFQYYREEENGRGNFPPRFSGLQFPNYSSELNVNALELDDSALYLCASSWGQGAEGYTFGSGTRLTVV.

V usage is TRBV19 and J usage is TRBJ1-6, with D possibly matching TRBD1 (5 bases). The germline V gene encodes CDR1 LNHDA and CDR2 SQIVND (reference sequence). This CDR3 is built from 14 residues. Trimming took off 5 bases at V and 8 bases at J, with 13 bases between the two ends. The CDR3 DNA follows: TGTGCCAGTAGTTCCCTTATAGGGGATTCACCCCTCCACTTT. Translating gives CASSSLIGDSPLHF.

The chain couples TRBV19 to TRBJ1-1; D unresolved. Germline CDR1 reads LNHDA; CDR2 reads SQIVND (reference sequence). Deletions cut 4 bases from V and 0 bases from J, with 6 bases between. The CDR3 extends over 13 amino acids. CDR3 region: CASSTNMNTEAFF. Here the CDR3 DNA reads TGTGCCAGTAGTACTAATATGAACACTGAAGCTTTCTTT.

The chain combines TRBV30 with TRBJ1-2, with D unclear. The CDR3 contains 13 residues. Trimming cost V 5 bases and J 0 bases, with 10 bases left between them. Germline V CDR1 and CDR2: GTSNPN, SVGIG (reference sequence). In DNA, the CDR3 is TGTGCCTGGGGTCCGAGAGCTAACTATGGCTACACCTTC. Translating gives CAWGPRANYGYTF.

This clone has ten or more counts. This chain links TRBV5-1 with TRBJ2-7; 9 nucleotides line up with TRBD2. The CDR3 has 14 amino acids. Germline V gene data show CDR1 as SGHRS and CDR2 as YFSETQ. Trimming at V came to 6 bases and at J to 2 bases, leaving 6 bases not matched to a gene. The DNA of the CDR3 is TGCGCCAGCAATCCTGGCGGGAGGGCCTACGAGCAGTACTTC. As protein: CASNPGGRAYEQYF.

This sequence joins TRBV7-9 and TRBJ2-3; 9 bases are a match to TRBD1. CDR1 and CDR2 from the germline V gene are SEHNR and FQNEAQ (reference sequence). This CDR3 spans 16 amino acids. Trimming at V came to 5 bases and at J to 4 bases, leaving 10 bases not matched to a gene. The CDR3 region has the DNA TGTGCCAGCAGCATGCCGACAGGGGGATTCGCAGATACGCAGTATTTT. Encoded protein: CASSMPTGGFADTQYF. Supplemented by reference TRBV7-9 and TRBJ2-3, the full variable domain reads DTGVSQNPRHKITKRGQNVTFRCDPISEHNRLYWYRQTLGQGPEFLTYFQNEAQLEKSRLLSDRFSAERPKGSFSTLEIQRTEQGDSAMYLCASSMPTGGFADTQYFGPGTRLTVL.

The rearrangement joins TRBV11-3 to TRBJ2-1; 9 positions match TRBD2. V was clipped by 1 base and J by 2 bases; unmatched bases: 3. CDR1 SGHNT and CDR2 YENEEA come from the germline V gene. This CDR3 region has 16 residues. Written as DNA, the CDR3 is TGTGCCAGCAGCTTAGTGGCGGGAGGGCCCTACAATGAGCAGTTCTTC. It translates to CASSLVAGGPYNEQFF.

V and J are TRBV10-3 and TRBJ2-1; the D gene is possibly TRBD2 (6 bases). The CDR3 length is 15 residues. Germline V gene data show CDR1 as ENHRY and CDR2 as SYGVKD. The V gene lost 3 bases and the J gene lost 10 bases, with 19 bases spanning the gap. The CDR3 loop reads CAISDPQTAGPEQFF. CDR3 nucleotides: TGTGCCATCAGTGATCCCCAGACGGCGGGACCCGAGCAGTTCTTC.

The V and J genes are TRBV5-1 and TRBJ2-2, with D perhaps TRBD1 (5 bases). CDR3 length: 16 residues. Germline values: CDR1 SGHRS, CDR2 YFSETQ. The V and J ends lost 4 bases and 0 bases respectively, with 13 bases between them. The CDR3: CASSPTDRANTGELFF. The CDR3 DNA reads as TGCGCCAGCAGCCCGACAGACAGAGCGAACACCGGGGAGCTGTTTTTT.

The rearrangement joins TRBV25-1 to TRBJ2-2; 7 bases fit TRBD1. Trimming took 6 bases from V and 3 from J; bases not matched to a gene: 4. CDR1 and CDR2 from the germline V gene are MGHDK and SYGVNS. The CDR3 is 14 residues long. CDR3 bases: TGTGCCAGCAGGCCCGGGACAGACACCGGGGAGCTGTTTTTT. It is translated as CASRPGTDTGELFF.

CDR3 sequence reads: CASRTVWAADGYTF. CDR3 in DNA: TGTGCCAGCAGGACCGTATGGGCCGCCGATGGCTACACCTTC. The chain couples TRBV7-9 to TRBJ1-2; unclear D gene. V was shortened by 6 bases and J by 6 bases, with 17 bases between the two germline ends. The CDR3 has 14 amino acids. CDR1 SEHNR and CDR2 FQNEAQ come from the germline V gene (reference sequence).

This clone was found many times. This chain joins TRBV4-2 and TRBJ2-2; 7 bases line up with TRBD2. The V and J ends lost 5 bases and 1 base, in that order; junction bases with no gene match: 7. Germline-derived CDR1 and CDR2 are LGHNA and YNFKEQ. The CDR3 sequence is 16 residues long. The CDR3, as DNA: TGTGCCAGCAGCAAGGGAGGGCTTAGGAACACCGGGGAGCTGTTTTTT. This encodes CASSKGGLRNTGELFF.

This chain connects TRBV23-1 to TRBJ2-7; D may be TRBD1 (6 bases). TRBV23-1 falls under the ORF class, with uncertain function. This CDR3 contains 18 residues. Trimming cost V 3 bases and J 3 bases, with 24 bases left between them. The CDR3 loop reads CASSHPTKTGSPSYEQYF. The CDR3 DNA is TGCGCCAGCAGTCATCCAACCAAGACAGGTTCGCCTAGCTACGAGCAGTACTTC.

The chain joins TRBV9 to TRBJ2-5; 8 bases match TRBD2. The germline gives CDR1 SGDLS, CDR2 YYNGEE. The trim removed 0 bases at V and 3 bases at J, leaving 4 bases unmatched. The CDR3 spans 15 residues. CDR3 bases: TGTGCCAGCAGCGTAGGTAGCGGGGTAGAAGAGACCCAGTACTTC. Its protein product is CASSVGSGVEETQYF.

This chain joins TRBV7-9 and TRBJ2-1; TRBD2 matches at 14 bases. Germline CDR1 and CDR2: SEHNR and FQNEAQ (reference sequence). The V and J ends lost 6 bases and 12 bases, in that order; junction bases with no gene match: 13. This CDR3 spans 16 amino acids. DNA of the CDR3: TGTGCCAGCAGAGCACCGGGACTAGCGGGAGAGGTTCGGCAGTTCTTC. It is translated as CASRAPGLAGEVRQFF.